This passage covers 24 T cell receptor beta chains from one sample sequenced in a study of blood T cell repertoires in COVID-19. Measured with immunoSEQ multiplex PCR; TCRdb has only the in-frame clones, and not every one. The data hold roughly 97,000 clones, with about 86% observed a single time. The sequenced sample was peripheral blood. Every receptor here comes from a woman of 80 years or more with active or convalescent COVID-19.

The rearrangement joins TRBV5-4 to TRBJ2-5, with TRBD2 identical over 9 bases. Per germline, CDR1 SGHNT and CDR2 YYREEE (reference sequence). V shed 4 bases, J shed 7 bases, and the junction held 11 bases outside the gene matches. The CDR3 runs to 15 residues. The CDR3 protein is CASSTGTSFLGTQYF. The CDR3 DNA sequence: TGTGCCAGCAGCACCGGGACTAGCTTTTTAGGGACCCAGTACTTC.

This chain connects TRBV7-9 to TRBJ2-2; TRBD1 might be the D (5 bases). Per the germline V gene, CDR1 is SEHNR and CDR2 is FQNEAQ (reference sequence). The CDR3 loop spans 15 amino acids. The V end was cut by 5 bases, the J end by 3 bases, with 13 bases between. CDR3 loop: CASSPRIGDTGELFF. The CDR3 DNA reads as TGTGCCAGCAGCCCCCGTATAGGGGACACCGGGGAGCTGTTTTTT.

This rearrangement joins TRBV6-5 to TRBJ1-2; 7 bases map to TRBD1. J lost 4 bases, V lost 6 bases, and 5 bases had no gene match. Per the germline V gene, CDR1 is MNHEY and CDR2 is SVGAGI. This CDR3 region has 13 residues. Here the CDR3 DNA reads TGTGCCAGCAGACGACAGGGTTCCTATGGCTACACCTTC. This codes for CASRRQGSYGYTF.

This clone was counted between two and nine times. The chain has TRBV28 and TRBJ1-1; D gene unclear. V lost 4 bases, J lost 6 bases, and 9 bases lay in between. The CDR3 length is 12 residues. The germline V gene encodes CDR1 MDHEN and CDR2 SYDVKM. This chain's CDR3 is CASSSYRAEAFF. For the CDR3, the DNA is TGTGCCAGCAGTTCTTACCGAGCTGAAGCTTTCTTT.

This clone was seen a single time. The genes are TRBV27 and TRBJ1-2, with 8 nucleotides matching TRBD1. The CDR3 consists of 20 residues. J lost 4 bases, V lost 5 bases, and 24 bases had no gene match. Germline-derived CDR1 and CDR2 are MNHEY and SMNVEV (reference sequence). CDR3 DNA: TGTGCCAGCAGTCCACAAACCCCCGACAGGGGAGATTACGTCCTCTATGGCTACACCTTC. This encodes CASSPQTPDRGDYVLYGYTF.

The genes are TRBV11-2 and TRBJ1-1, with 9 positions matching TRBD1. The CDR3 sequence is 15 residues long. CDR1 and CDR2 from the germline V gene are SGHAT and FQNNGV. With V trimmed by 5 bases and J by 4 bases, 8 bases remained unmatched. The CDR3 sequence is CASSLDRGFGTEAFF. The DNA for the CDR3 is TGTGCCAGCAGCCTTGACAGGGGGTTTGGCACTGAAGCTTTCTTT. Variable domain in full (rest from reference TRBV11-2 and TRBJ1-1): EAGVAQSPRYKIIEKRQSVAFWCNPISGHATLYWYQQILGQGPKLLIQFQNNGVVDDSQLPKDRFSAERLKGVDSTLKIQPAKLEDSAVYLCASSLDRGFGTEAFFGQGTRLTVV.

This clone is labeled medium-sized. The rearrangement links TRBV5-1 to TRBJ1-1, with D perhaps TRBD1 (6 bases). The V end was cut by 10 bases, the J end by 1 base, with 26 bases between. CDR1 is SGHRS, CDR2 YFSETQ, per germline. The CDR3 length is 17 residues. The CDR3 spells CAVPKGVLGRQNTEAFF. CDR3 nucleotide sequence: TGCGCCGTCCCAAAGGGGGTACTAGGACGTCAGAACACTGAAGCTTTCTTT.

The gene calls are TRBV30 and TRBJ1-5; TRBD1 might be the D (6 bases). The germline V gene has CDR1 GTSNPN and CDR2 SVGIG (reference sequence). Trimming removed 4 bases from V and 2 bases from J, with 9 bases in between. The CDR3 extends over 13 amino acids. The CDR3 sequence is CAWTRQGNQPQHF. The CDR3 DNA is TGTGCCTGGACCAGACAGGGCAATCAGCCCCAGCATTTT.

The gene calls are TRBV5-1 and TRBJ1-1; D is uncertain. Deletions cut 1 base from V and 3 bases from J, with 16 bases between. Germline V gene data show CDR1 as SGHRS and CDR2 as YFSETQ. The CDR3 is made up of 16 amino acids. The CDR3 sequence: CASSLRGSQTYTEAFF. CDR3 in DNA: TGCGCCAGCAGCTTGAGAGGGTCCCAGACCTACACTGAAGCTTTCTTT. Combining the CDR3 with reference TRBV5-1 and TRBJ1-1 gives the whole variable domain KAGVTQTPRYLIKTRGQQVTLSCSPISGHRSVSWYQQTPGQGLQFLFEYFSETQRNKGNFPGRFSGRQFSNSRSEMNVSTLELGDSALYLCASSLRGSQTYTEAFFGQGTRLTVV.

This chain joins TRBV27 and TRBJ2-7; D is possibly TRBD1 (5 bases). Germline V gene sequence: CDR1 MNHEY, CDR2 SMNVEV (reference sequence). V lost 0 bases and J lost 0, with 12 bases in between. The CDR3 length is 16 residues. Here the CDR3 reads CASSLSVDRASYEQYF. The CDR3 bases are TGTGCCAGCAGTTTATCGGTCGACAGAGCCTCCTACGAGCAGTACTTC.

The chain links TRBV6-5 to TRBJ1-1; no clear D. V lost 6 bases to trimming and J lost 6 bases, with 14 bases between them. Per germline, CDR1 MNHEY and CDR2 SVGAGI. The CDR3 extends over 13 amino acids. The CDR3 DNA is TGTGCCAGCAGGAACACGATTATTTCTGAAGCTTTCTTT. As protein: CASRNTIISEAFF.

The genes are TRBV24-1 and TRBJ1-4; the D gene is possibly TRBD1 (5 bases). The V gene lost 7 bases and the J gene lost 4 bases, with 15 bases spanning the gap. Germline loops: CDR1 KGHDR, CDR2 SFDVKD. The CDR3 is 15 amino acids. DNA for the CDR3: TGTGCCACCAGCGCCGGGGCCGGGGGTAATGAAAAACTGTTTTTT. The encoded protein is CATSAGAGGNEKLFF.

The chain is built from TRBV7-2 and TRBJ2-3; D not certain. Between the trimmed V and J ends, which lost 5 bases and 1 base, there was a span of 7 bases. Germline CDR1 and CDR2: SGHTA and FQGNSA. The CDR3 spans 13 residues. CDR3 region: CASSPSGTDTQYF. DNA of the CDR3: TGTGCCAGCAGCCCGAGCGGCACAGATACGCAGTATTTT.

The chain uses TRBV30 and TRBJ2-6, with D possibly matching TRBD1 (5 bases). The CDR3 is 14 amino acids. With 5 bases removed from V and 6 bases from J, the gap between germline ends came to 14 bases. CDR1 GTSNPN and CDR2 SVGIG come from the germline V gene (reference sequence). As DNA, the CDR3 is TGTGCCTGGGGCTCAGGGCTTGAGGCCAACGTCCTGACTTTC. As protein: CAWGSGLEANVLTF.

The chain uses TRBV19 and TRBJ2-3; D may be TRBD1 (5 bases). Germline V gives CDR1 LNHDA, CDR2 SQIVND (reference sequence). The CDR3 is 15 amino acids. V was trimmed by 10 bases and J by 4 bases, leaving 21 bases between them. The CDR3 DNA sequence: TGTGCCACCAGGGCCGCCCAGAGAAGTGCAGATACGCAGTATTTT. This translates into CATRAAQRSADTQYF.

The gene calls are TRBV2 and TRBJ1-1, with a weak D call TRBD1 (6 bases). Trimming took off 6 bases at V and 2 bases at J, with 10 bases between the two ends. Germline V gives CDR1 SNHLY, CDR2 FYNNEI. This CDR3 spans 13 amino acids. CDR3 sequence: CASRKDRNTEAFF. For the CDR3, the DNA is TGTGCCAGCAGGAAGGACAGAAACACTGAAGCTTTCTTT. The whole variable domain, filled in from reference TRBV2 and TRBJ1-1, reads EPEVTQTPSHQVTQMGQEVILRCVPISNHLYFYWYRQILGQKVEFLVSFYNNEISEKSEIFDDQFSVERPDGSNFTLKIRSTKLEDSAMYFCASRKDRNTEAFFGQGTRLTVV.

V gene TRBV9 combines with J gene TRBJ2-5; 11 positions agree with TRBD2. Germline CDR1 reads SGDLS; CDR2 reads YYNGEE. V was pared by 6 bases and J by 1 base, with 5 bases of the junction left unmatched. The length of the CDR3 is 15 residues. CDR3 DNA: TGTGCCAGCACCCTAGCGGGGGGAACCCAAGAGACCCAGTACTTC. Translated: CASTLAGGTQETQYF.

This rearrangement joins TRBV25-1 to TRBJ1-2; D is uncertain. Germline values: CDR1 MGHDK, CDR2 SYGVNS. V dropped 2 bases and J dropped 4 bases, with 17 bases sitting between them. This CDR3 comprises 16 residues. CDR3 region: CASSEGSGKVGYGYTF. Written as DNA, the CDR3 is TGTGCCAGCAGTGAAGGATCGGGGAAGGTGGGCTATGGCTACACCTTC.

This clone has a handful of counts. The chain has TRBV7-2 and TRBJ2-5; no reliable D call. V lost 5 bases and J lost 5, with 9 bases in between. The V gene's germline CDR1 is SGHTA and CDR2 FQGNSA. This CDR3 region has 12 residues. The CDR3 sequence: CASSQLRETQYF. The CDR3 coding sequence is TGTGCCAGCAGCCAATTACGGGAGACCCAGTACTTC.

The chain recombines TRBV5-4 with TRBJ2-2, with a possible D match to TRBD1 (5 bases). Trimming took 2 bases from V and 4 from J, leaving 12 bases between them. Germline V gene sequence: CDR1 SGHNT, CDR2 YYREEE (reference sequence). The CDR3 is 15 residues long. CDR3 bases: TGTGCCAGCAGCTTAGCAGGGCGAAGCACCGGGGAGCTGTTTTTT. Translated: CASSLAGRSTGELFF.

This chain joins TRBV11-2 and TRBJ1-5; 9 nucleotides agree with TRBD1. J was trimmed by 4 bases and V by 4 bases; bases with no gene match: 2. The V gene's germline CDR1 is SGHAT and CDR2 FQNNGV. This CDR3 contains 14 residues. The CDR3 sequence: CASSSDRGNQPQHF. CDR3 nucleotide sequence: TGTGCCAGCAGCTCCGACAGGGGGAATCAGCCCCAGCATTTT.

This chain connects TRBV6-1 to TRBJ2-7; 7 bases agree with TRBD1. The junction had 7 bases not matched to a gene; V was cut back by 2 bases and J by 0 bases. The germline V gene encodes CDR1 MNHNS and CDR2 SASEGT. CDR3 length equals 16 residues. CDR3 loop: CASSEWGQLNSYEQYF. In DNA, the CDR3 is TGTGCCAGCAGTGAATGGGGACAGCTAAACTCCTACGAGCAGTACTTC.

The chain links TRBV7-2 to TRBJ1-6; D is unclear. The V gene's germline CDR1 is SGHTA and CDR2 FQGNSA. V was cut by 1 base and J by 10 bases, with 11 bases left in between. The CDR3 is made up of 14 amino acids. The CDR3 DNA reads as TGTGCCAGCAGCTTAGAGGATCGGGGATCACCCCTCCACTTT. This sequence encodes CASSLEDRGSPLHF.

V usage is TRBV28 and J usage is TRBJ2-7; a possible D gene is TRBD1 (6 bases). Germline CDR1 reads MDHEN; CDR2 reads SYDVKM. V was cut by 8 bases and J by 6 bases, with 11 bases left in between. The CDR3 sequence is 11 residues long. The CDR3 sequence is CASHTGTEQYF. In nucleotides, the CDR3 is TGTGCCAGCCATACAGGGACCGAGCAGTACTTC.